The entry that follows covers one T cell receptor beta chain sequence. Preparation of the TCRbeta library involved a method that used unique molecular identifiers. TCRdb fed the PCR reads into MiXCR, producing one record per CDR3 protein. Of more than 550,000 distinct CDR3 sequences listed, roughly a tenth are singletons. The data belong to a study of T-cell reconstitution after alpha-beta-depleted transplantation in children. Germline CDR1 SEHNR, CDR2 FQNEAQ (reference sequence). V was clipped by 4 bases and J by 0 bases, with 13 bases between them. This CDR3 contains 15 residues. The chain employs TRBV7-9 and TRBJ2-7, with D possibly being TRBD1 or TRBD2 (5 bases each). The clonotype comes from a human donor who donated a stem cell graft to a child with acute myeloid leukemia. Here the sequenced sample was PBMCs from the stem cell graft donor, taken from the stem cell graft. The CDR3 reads CASSSPRDASYEQYF. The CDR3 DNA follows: TGTGCCAGCAGCTCACCCCGGGACGCCTCCTACGAGCAGTACTTC.